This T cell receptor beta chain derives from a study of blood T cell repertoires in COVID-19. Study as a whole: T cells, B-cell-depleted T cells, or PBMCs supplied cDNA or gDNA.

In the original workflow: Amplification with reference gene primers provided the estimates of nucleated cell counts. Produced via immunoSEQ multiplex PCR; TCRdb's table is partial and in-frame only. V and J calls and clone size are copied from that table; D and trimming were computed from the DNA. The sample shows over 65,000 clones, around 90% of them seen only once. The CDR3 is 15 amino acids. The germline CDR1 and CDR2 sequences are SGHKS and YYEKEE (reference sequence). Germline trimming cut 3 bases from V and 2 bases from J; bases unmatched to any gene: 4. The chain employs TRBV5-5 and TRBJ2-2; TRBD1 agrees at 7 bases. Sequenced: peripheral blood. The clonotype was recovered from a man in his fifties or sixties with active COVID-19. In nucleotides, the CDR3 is TGTGCCAGCAGCTCCCGGACAGGAAACACCGGGGAGCTGTTTTTT. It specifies CASSSRTGNTGELFF.